The following is a T cell receptor (beta chain) sequence with its context. This CDR3 comprises 16 residues. V was clipped by 1 base and J by 0 bases, with 13 bases between them. Germline V gives CDR1 SGHRS, CDR2 YFSETQ. This sample was included in a study of T cell responses to AZD1222 COVID-19 vaccine. TCRdb keeps only in-frame clones here, not all; method: immunoSEQ multiplex PCR. The repertoire holds 150,000 to 200,000 clones, just over 90% seen once, with 1.5% in the top ten. Sequencing used peripheral blood, obtained on day 0 of AZD1222 vaccination. The V call is TRBV5-1, the J call TRBJ1-1; perhaps TRBD1 as D (5 bases). The clonotype originates from an adult in good health. The CDR3 spells CASSLIPQGLNTEAFF. The CDR3 nucleotides read TGCGCCAGCAGCTTGATCCCGCAGGGCCTGAACACTGAAGCTTTCTTT.